These 4 T cell receptor beta chains originate from one sample sequenced in a study of blood T cell repertoires in COVID-19 (dated by TCRdb to the early 2020s). The protocol used for the library was the immunoSEQ multiplex PCR assay. As stored in TCRdb, this immuneACCESS dataset retains in-frame rearrangements with V and J assigned. A fraction of the clones does not appear; measured against another copy, unresolved V genes explain less than half of the discrepancy, and the remainder lacks a known reason. For this sample the table gives about 180,000 clones, of which roughly 81% were detected only once. The ten most abundant clones make up roughly 10% of the sample. Sequenced input: peripheral blood. The receptors come from a woman of 80 years or more with COVID-19, enrolled during active disease.

This clone has only one observation. The chain employs TRBV5-6 and TRBJ1-6; D perhaps matches TRBD1 (5 bases). V lost 0 bases, J lost 12 bases, and 13 bases lay in between. This CDR3 comprises 14 residues. The germline gives CDR1 SGHDT, CDR2 YYEEEE. CDR3 residues: CASSLAGPGKPLHF. CDR3 bases: TGTGCCAGCAGCTTGGCAGGGCCAGGAAAACCCCTCCACTTT. Full variable domain (remainder filled in from reference TRBV5-6 and TRBJ1-6): DAGVTQSPTHLIKTRGQQVTLRCSPKSGHDTVSWYQQALGQGPQFIFQYYEEEERQRGNFPDRFSGHQFPNYSSELNVNALLLGDSALYLCASSLAGPGKPLHFGNGTRLTVT.

The chain employs TRBV18 and TRBJ2-7; 8 bases are shared with TRBD1. V was pared by 3 bases and J by 5 bases, with 3 bases of the junction left unmatched. This CDR3 region has 13 residues. Germline CDR1 KGHSH, CDR2 LQKENI. CDR3 amino acids: CASSPLTGDEQYF. In DNA form, the CDR3 reads TGTGCCAGCTCACCTCTGACAGGGGACGAGCAGTACTTC.

The chain combines TRBV28 with TRBJ2-7, with 7 bases fitting TRBD1. Germline V CDR1 and CDR2: MDHEN, SYDVKM. Germline trimming cut 6 bases from V and 4 bases from J; bases unmatched to any gene: 12. The CDR3 runs to 15 residues. CDR3 residues: CASRTGTVPPYEQYF. The CDR3 DNA sequence: TGTGCCAGCAGGACTGGGACAGTCCCCCCATACGAGCAGTACTTC.

The chain joins TRBV7-9 to TRBJ1-2; D might be TRBD1 (5 bases). Germline CDR1 reads SEHNR; CDR2 reads FQNEAQ (reference sequence). The CDR3 covers 12 residues. The V end was cut by 0 bases, the J end by 7 bases, with 6 bases between. CDR3 coding DNA: TGTGCCAGCAGCTTAGCTCAGGGTGGCTACACCTTC. Translation gives CASSLAQGGYTF. Drawing the rest from reference TRBV7-9 and TRBJ1-2, the complete variable domain is DTGVSQNPRHKITKRGQNVTFRCDPISEHNRLYWYRQTLGQGPEFLTYFQNEAQLEKSRLLSDRFSAERPKGSFSTLEIQRTEQGDSAMYLCASSLAQGGYTFGSGTRLTVV.